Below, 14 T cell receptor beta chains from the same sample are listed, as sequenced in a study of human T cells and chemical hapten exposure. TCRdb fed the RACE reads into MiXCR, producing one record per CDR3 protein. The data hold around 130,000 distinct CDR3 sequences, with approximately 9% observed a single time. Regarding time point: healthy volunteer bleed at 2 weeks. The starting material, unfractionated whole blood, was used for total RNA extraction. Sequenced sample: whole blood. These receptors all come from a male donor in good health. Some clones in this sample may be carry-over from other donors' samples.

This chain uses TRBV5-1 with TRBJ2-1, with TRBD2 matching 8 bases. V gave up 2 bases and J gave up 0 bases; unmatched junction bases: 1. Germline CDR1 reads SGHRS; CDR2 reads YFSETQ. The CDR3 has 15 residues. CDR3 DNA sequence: TGCGCCAGCAGCTTTAGCGGGAACTCCTACAATGAGCAGTTCTTC. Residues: CASSFSGNSYNEQFF.

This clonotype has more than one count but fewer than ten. The CDR3 DNA sequence: TGTGCCAGCAGCCGCACAGGGGTTGGTGTATACAATGAGCAGTTCTTC. Translating it yields CASSRTGVGVYNEQFF. V usage is TRBV5-4 and J usage is TRBJ2-1, with 7 bases that match TRBD1. The CDR3 contains 16 residues. The germline CDR1 and CDR2 sequences are SGHNT and YYREEE (reference sequence). Trimming at V came to 4 bases and at J to 4 bases, leaving 11 bases not matched to a gene. Full variable domain (remainder filled in from reference TRBV5-4 and TRBJ2-1): ETGVTQSPTHLIKTRGQQVTLRCSSQSGHNTVSWYQQALGQGPQFIFQYYREEENGRGNFPPRFSGLQFPNYSSELNVNALELDDSALYLCASSRTGVGVYNEQFFGPGTRLTVL.

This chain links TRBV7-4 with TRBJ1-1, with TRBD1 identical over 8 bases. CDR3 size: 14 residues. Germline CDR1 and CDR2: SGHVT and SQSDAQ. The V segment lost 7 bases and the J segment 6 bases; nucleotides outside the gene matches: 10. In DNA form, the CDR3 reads TGTGCCAGCATCACGAGGACAGGGTTTGCTGAAGCTTTCTTT. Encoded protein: CASITRTGFAEAFF.

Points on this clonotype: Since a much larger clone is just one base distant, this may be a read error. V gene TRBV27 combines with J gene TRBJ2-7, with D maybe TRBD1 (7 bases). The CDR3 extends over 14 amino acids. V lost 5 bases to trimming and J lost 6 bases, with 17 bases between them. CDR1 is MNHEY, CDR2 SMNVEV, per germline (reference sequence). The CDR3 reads CASSHTGQGGEQYF. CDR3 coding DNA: TGTGCCAGCAGTCACACGGGCCAGGGGGGCGAGCAGTACTTC.

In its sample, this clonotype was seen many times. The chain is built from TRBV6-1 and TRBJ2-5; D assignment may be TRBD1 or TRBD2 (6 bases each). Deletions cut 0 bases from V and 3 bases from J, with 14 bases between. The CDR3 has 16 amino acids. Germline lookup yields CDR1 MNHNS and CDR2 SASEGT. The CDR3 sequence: CASSEAPGGGKETQYF. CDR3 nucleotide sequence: TGTGCCAGCAGTGAAGCGCCTGGAGGGGGAAAAGAGACCCAGTACTTC.

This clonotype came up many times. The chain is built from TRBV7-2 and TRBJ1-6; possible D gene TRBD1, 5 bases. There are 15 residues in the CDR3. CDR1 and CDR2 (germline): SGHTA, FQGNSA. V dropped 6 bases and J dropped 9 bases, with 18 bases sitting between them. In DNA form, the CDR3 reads TGTGCCAGCAGACAGACGGCAGGGTCAGCTTCACCCCTCCACTTT. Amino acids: CASRQTAGSASPLHF. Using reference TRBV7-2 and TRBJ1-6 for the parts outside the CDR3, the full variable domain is GAGVSQSPSNKVTEKGKDVELRCDPISGHTALYWYRQSLGQGLEFLIYFQGNSAPDKSGLPSDRFSAERTGGSVSTLTIQRTQQEDSAVYLCASRQTAGSASPLHFGNGTRLTVT.

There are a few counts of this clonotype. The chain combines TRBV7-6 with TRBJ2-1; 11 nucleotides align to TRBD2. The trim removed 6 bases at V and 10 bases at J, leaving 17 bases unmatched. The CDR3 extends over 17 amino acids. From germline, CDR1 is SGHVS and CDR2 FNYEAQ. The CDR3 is CASSRKGGLAGGGEQFF. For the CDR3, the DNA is TGTGCCAGCAGTCGTAAGGGCGGGCTAGCGGGAGGCGGAGAGCAGTTCTTC.

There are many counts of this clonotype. The CDR3 DNA reads TGTGCCAGCAGCGTAGCTACGGGCGGGGTTGCCGGGGAGCTGTTTTTT. Translated: CASSVATGGVAGELFF. The chain links TRBV9 to TRBJ2-2, with D perhaps TRBD2 (6 bases). The V and J ends lost 0 bases and 6 bases respectively, with 15 bases between them. This CDR3 is 16 amino acids long. CDR1 is SGDLS, CDR2 YYNGEE, per germline. Full variable domain (missing parts from reference TRBV9 and TRBJ2-2): DSGVTQTPKHLITATGQRVTLRCSPRSGDLSVYWYQQSLDQGLQFLIQYYNGEERAKGNILERFSAQQFPDLHSELNLSSLELGDSALYFCASSVATGGVAGELFFGEGSRLTVL.

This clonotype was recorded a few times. Here the CDR3 DNA reads TGTGCCAGCAGCTCCGCAGGGGAGAGCACCGGGGAGCTGTTTTTT. Translation gives CASSSAGESTGELFF. This rearrangement joins TRBV11-2 to TRBJ2-2; D may be TRBD1 (6 bases). Germline values: CDR1 SGHAT, CDR2 FQNNGV. This CDR3 has 15 amino acids. The V and J ends lost 4 bases and 4 bases respectively, with 13 bases between them.

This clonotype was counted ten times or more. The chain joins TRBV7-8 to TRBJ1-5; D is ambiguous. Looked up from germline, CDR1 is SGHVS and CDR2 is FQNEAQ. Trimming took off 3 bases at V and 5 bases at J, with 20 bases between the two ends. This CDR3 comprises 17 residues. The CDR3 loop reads CASSLGRAREKDQPQHF. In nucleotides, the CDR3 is TGTGCCAGCAGCTTGGGTCGGGCCCGGGAGAAAGATCAGCCCCAGCATTTT.

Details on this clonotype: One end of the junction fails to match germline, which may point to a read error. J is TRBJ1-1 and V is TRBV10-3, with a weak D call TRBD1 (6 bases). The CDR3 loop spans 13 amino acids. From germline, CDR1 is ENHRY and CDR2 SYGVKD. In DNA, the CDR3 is TGTGCCATCAGTCAAACAGGGAACACTGAAGCTTTCTTC. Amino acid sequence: CAISQTGNTEAFF.

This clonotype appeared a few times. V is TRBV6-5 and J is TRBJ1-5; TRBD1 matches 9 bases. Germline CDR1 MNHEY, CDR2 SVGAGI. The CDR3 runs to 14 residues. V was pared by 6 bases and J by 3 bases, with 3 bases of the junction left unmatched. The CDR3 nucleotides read TGTGCCAGCAGAGGACAGGGGATCAATCAGCCCCAGCATTTT. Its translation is CASRGQGINQPQHF.

This CDR3 is CASSVGGDPTEAFF. The CDR3 DNA sequence: TGTGCCAGCAGCGTAGGTGGCGATCCCACTGAAGCTTTCTTT. The chain uses TRBV9 and TRBJ1-1; D is undetermined. Trimming stripped 0 bases from V and 4 bases from J, with 10 bases between. Germline V CDR1 and CDR2: SGDLS, YYNGEE. The CDR3 spans 14 residues.

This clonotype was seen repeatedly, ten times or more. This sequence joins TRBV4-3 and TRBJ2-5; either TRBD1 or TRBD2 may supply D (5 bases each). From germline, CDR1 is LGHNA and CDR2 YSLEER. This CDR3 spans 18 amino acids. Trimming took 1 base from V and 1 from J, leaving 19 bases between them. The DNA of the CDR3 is TGCGCCAGCAGCCAAGTTGGGGACGGCCGCCGATTCCAAGAGACCCAGTACTTC. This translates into CASSQVGDGRRFQETQYF.